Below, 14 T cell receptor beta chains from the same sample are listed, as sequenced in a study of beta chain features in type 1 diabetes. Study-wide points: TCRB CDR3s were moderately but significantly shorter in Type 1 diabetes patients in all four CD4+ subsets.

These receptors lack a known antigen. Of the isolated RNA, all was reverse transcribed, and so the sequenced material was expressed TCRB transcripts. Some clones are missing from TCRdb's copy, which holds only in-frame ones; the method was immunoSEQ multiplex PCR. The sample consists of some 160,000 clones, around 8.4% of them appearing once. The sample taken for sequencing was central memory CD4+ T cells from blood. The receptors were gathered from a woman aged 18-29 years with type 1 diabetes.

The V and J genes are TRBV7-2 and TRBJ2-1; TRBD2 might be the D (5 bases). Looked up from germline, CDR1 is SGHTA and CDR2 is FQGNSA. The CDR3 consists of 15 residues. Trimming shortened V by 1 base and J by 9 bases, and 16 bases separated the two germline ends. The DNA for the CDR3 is TGTGCCAGCAGCTTAGTTGCGGGTTCTGGCGGTGAGCAGTTCTTC. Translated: CASSLVAGSGGEQFF.

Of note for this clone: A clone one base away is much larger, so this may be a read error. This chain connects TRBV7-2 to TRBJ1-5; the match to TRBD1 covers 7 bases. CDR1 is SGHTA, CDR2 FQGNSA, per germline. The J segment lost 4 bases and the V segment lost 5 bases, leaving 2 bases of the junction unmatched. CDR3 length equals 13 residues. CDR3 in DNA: TGTGCCAGCAGCACACAGGGGAATCAGCCCCAGCATTTT. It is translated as CASSTQGNQPQHF.

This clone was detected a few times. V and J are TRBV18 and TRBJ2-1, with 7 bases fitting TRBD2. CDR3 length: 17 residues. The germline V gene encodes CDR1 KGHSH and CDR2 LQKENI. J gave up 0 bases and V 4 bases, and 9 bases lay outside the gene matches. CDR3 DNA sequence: TGTGCCAGCTCACTGCAAGAAGCGGGAAGCTCCTACAATGAGCAGTTCTTC. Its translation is CASSLQEAGSSYNEQFF.

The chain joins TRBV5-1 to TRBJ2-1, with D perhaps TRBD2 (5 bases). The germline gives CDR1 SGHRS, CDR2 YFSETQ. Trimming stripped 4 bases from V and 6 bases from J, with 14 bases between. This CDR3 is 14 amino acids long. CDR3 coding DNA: TGCGCCAGCAGCCCCTCAGGTCGGGGCAATGAGCAGTTCTTC. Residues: CASSPSGRGNEQFF.

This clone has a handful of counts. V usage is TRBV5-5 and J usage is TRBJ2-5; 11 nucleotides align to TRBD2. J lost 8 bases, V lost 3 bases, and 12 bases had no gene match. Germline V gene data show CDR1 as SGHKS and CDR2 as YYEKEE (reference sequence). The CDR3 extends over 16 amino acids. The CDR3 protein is CASSSVTSGDRQTQYF. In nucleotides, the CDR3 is TGTGCCAGCAGCTCCGTGACTAGCGGGGATCGGCAAACCCAGTACTTC.

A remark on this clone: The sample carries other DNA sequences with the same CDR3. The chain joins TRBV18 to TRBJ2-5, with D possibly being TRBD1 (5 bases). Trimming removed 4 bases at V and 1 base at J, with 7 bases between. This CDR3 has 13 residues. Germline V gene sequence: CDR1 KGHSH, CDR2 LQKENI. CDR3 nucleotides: TGTGCCAGCTCACAGACAGTCCAAGAGACCCAGTACTTC. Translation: CASSQTVQETQYF.

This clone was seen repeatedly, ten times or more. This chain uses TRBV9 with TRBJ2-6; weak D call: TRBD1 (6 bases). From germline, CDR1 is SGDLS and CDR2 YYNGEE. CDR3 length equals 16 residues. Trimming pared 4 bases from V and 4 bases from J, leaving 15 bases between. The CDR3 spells CASSQTTGPGANVLTF. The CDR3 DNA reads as TGTGCCAGCAGCCAAACTACAGGGCCGGGGGCCAACGTCCTGACTTTC.

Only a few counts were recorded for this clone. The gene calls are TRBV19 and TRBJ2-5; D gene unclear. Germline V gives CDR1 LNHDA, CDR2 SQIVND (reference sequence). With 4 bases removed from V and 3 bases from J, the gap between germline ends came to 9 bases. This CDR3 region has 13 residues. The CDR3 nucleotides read TGTGCCAGTAGTAAGACATGGGAAGAGACCCAGTACTTC. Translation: CASSKTWEETQYF.

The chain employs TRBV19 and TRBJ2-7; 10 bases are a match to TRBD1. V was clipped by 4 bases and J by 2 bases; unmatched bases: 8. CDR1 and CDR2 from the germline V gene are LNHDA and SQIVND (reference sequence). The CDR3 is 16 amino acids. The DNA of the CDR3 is TGTGCCAGTAGTAGGACAGGGGGGAATGTCCCCTACGAGCAGTACTTC. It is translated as CASSRTGGNVPYEQYF. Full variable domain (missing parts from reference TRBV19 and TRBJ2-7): DGGITQSPKYLFRKEGQNVTLSCEQNLNHDAMYWYRQDPGQGLRLIYYSQIVNDFQKGDIAEGYSVSREKKESFPLTVTSAQKNPTAFYLCASSRTGGNVPYEQYFGPGTRLTVT.

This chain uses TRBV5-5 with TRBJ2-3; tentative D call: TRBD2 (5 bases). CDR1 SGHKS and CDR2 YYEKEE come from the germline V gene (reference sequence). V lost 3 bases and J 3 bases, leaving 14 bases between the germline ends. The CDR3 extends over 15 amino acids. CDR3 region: CASSSRALGTDTQYF. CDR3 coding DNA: TGTGCCAGCAGCTCCCGGGCACTAGGGACAGATACGCAGTATTTT.

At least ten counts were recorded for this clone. The CDR3: CASTSGFRETQYF. In DNA, the CDR3 is TGTGCCAGCACCTCGGGATTCAGGGAGACCCAGTACTTC. This chain connects TRBV5-6 to TRBJ2-5, with a tentative D call TRBD2 (5 bases). With 6 bases removed from V and 5 bases from J, the gap between germline ends came to 14 bases. CDR3 length: 13 amino acids. CDR1 is SGHDT and CDR2 is YYEEEE in the germline V gene.

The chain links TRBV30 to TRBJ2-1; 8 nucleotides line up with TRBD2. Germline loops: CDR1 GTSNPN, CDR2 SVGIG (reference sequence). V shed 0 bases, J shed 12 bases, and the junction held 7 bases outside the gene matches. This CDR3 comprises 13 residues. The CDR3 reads CAWSVRAGVGQFF. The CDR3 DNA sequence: TGTGCCTGGAGTGTTAGAGCGGGAGTTGGGCAGTTCTTC.

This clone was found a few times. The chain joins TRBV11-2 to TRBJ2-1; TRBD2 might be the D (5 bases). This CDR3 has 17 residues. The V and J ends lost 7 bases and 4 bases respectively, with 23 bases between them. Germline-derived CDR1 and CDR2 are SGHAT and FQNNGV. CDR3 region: CASTLRVRQVTYNEQFF. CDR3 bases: TGTGCCAGCACCCTGAGGGTACGTCAGGTCACTTACAATGAGCAGTTCTTC. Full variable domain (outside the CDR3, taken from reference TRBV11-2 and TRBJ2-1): EAGVAQSPRYKIIEKRQSVAFWCNPISGHATLYWYQQILGQGPKLLIQFQNNGVVDDSQLPKDRFSAERLKGVDSTLKIQPAKLEDSAVYLCASTLRVRQVTYNEQFFGPGTRLTVL.

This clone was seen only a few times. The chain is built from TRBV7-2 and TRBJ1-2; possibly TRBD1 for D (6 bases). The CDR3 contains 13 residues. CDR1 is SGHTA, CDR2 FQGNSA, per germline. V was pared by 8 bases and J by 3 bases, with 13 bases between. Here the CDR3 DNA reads TGTGCCAGCCGCCCGGGGGGGCACTATGGCTACACCTTC. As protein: CASRPGGHYGYTF. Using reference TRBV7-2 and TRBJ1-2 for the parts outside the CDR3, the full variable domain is GAGVSQSPSNKVTEKGKDVELRCDPISGHTALYWYRQSLGQGLEFLIYFQGNSAPDKSGLPSDRFSAERTGGSVSTLTIQRTQQEDSAVYLCASRPGGHYGYTFGSGTRLTVV.